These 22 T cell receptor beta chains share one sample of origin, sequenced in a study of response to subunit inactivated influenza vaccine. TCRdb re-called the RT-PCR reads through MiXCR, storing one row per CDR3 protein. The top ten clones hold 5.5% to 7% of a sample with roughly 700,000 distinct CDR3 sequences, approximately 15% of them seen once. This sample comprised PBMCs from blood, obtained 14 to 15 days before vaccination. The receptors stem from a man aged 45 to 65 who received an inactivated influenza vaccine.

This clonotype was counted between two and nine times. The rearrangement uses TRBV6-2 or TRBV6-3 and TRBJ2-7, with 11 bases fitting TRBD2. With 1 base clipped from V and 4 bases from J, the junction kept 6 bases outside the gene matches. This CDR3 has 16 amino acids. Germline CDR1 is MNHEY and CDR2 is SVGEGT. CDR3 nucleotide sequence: TGTGCCAGCAGTTACTTCGGACTAGCGGGCCTTTACGAGCAGTACTTC. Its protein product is CASSYFGLAGLYEQYF.

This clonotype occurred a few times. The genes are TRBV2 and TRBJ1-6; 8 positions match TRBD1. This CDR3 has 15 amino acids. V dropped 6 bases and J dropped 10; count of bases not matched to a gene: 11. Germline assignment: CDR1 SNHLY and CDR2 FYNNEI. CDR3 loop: CASRSPGQATSPLHF. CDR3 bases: TGTGCCAGCAGGTCTCCGGGACAGGCCACGTCACCCCTCCACTTT.

Here the CDR3 DNA reads TGCAGTGCGCCGGGACGGGGGGCTGGAAACACCATATATTTT. Amino acid sequence: CSAPGRGAGNTIYF. The chain is built from TRBV20-1 and TRBJ1-3; a possible D gene is TRBD1 (5 bases). Germline V gives CDR1 DFQATT, CDR2 SNEGSKA (reference sequence). The CDR3 extends over 14 amino acids. V lost 6 bases and J lost 2, with 14 bases in between.

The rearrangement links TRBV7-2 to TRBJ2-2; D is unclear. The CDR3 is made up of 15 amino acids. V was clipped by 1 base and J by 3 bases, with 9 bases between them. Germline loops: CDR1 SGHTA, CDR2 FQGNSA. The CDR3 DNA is TGTGCCAGCAGCTTAGATCGCAGATACACCGGGGAGCTGTTTTTT. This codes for CASSLDRRYTGELFF.

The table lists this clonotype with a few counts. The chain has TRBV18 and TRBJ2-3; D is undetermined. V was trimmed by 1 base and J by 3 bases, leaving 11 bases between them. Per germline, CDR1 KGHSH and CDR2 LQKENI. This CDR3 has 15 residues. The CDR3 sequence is CASSPRPGFTDTQYF. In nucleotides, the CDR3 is TGTGCCAGCTCACCACGGCCCGGGTTTACAGATACGCAGTATTTT. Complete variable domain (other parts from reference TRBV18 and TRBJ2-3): NAGVMQNPRHLVRRRGQEARLRCSPMKGHSHVYWYRQLPEEGLKFMVYLQKENIIDESGMPKERFSAEFPKEGPSILRIQQVVRGDSAAYFCASSPRPGFTDTQYFGPGTRLTVL.

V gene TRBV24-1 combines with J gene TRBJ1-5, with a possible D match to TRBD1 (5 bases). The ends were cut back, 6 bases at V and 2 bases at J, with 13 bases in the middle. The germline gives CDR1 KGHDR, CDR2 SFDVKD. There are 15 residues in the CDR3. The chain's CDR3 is CATSKAGTGNQPQHF. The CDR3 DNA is TGTGCCACCAGTAAGGCGGGGACCGGCAATCAGCCCCAGCATTTT.

CDR3 in DNA: TGCGCCAGCCGGACTAGCGGGATTAGCACAGATACGCAGTATTTT. This sequence encodes CASRTSGISTDTQYF. This rearrangement joins TRBV5-1 to TRBJ2-3; TRBD2 aligns across 12 bases. The CDR3 runs to 15 residues. The germline gives CDR1 SGHRS, CDR2 YFSETQ. V lost 7 bases, J lost 0 bases, and 3 bases stayed unmatched.

In DNA form, the CDR3 reads TGCGCCAGCAGCCTAAGCGGGAGATGGACCGGGGAGCTGTTTTTT. Its protein is CASSLSGRWTGELFF. This chain links TRBV5-1 with TRBJ2-2, with 8 bases lining up with TRBD2. Per germline, CDR1 SGHRS and CDR2 YFSETQ. Losses at the gene ends were 4 bases for V and 5 bases for J; bases not matched to a gene: 7. This CDR3 comprises 15 residues. Using reference TRBV5-1 and TRBJ2-2 for the parts outside the CDR3, the full variable domain is KAGVTQTPRYLIKTRGQQVTLSCSPISGHRSVSWYQQTPGQGLQFLFEYFSETQRNKGNFPGRFSGRQFSNSRSEMNVSTLELGDSALYLCASSLSGRWTGELFFGEGSRLTVL.

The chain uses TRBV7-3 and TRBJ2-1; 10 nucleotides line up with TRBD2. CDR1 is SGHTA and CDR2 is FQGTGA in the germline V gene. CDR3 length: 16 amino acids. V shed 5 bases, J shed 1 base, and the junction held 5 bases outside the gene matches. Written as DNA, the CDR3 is TGTGCCAGCAGCCGCCTAGCGGGAGAGTCCTACAATGAGCAGTTCTTC. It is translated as CASSRLAGESYNEQFF.

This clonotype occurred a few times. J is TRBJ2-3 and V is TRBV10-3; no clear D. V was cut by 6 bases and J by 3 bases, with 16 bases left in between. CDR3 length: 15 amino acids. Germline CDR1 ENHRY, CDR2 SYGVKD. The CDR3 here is CAISAQDAETDTQYF. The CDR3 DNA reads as TGTGCCATCAGCGCCCAGGACGCTGAGACAGATACGCAGTATTTT.

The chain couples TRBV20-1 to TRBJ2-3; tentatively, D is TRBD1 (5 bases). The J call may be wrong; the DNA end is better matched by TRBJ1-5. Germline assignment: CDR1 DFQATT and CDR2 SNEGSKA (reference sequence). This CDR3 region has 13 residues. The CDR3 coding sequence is TGCAGTGCTAGAGATGACATGACAGATACGCAGCATTTT. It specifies CSARDDMTDTQHF.

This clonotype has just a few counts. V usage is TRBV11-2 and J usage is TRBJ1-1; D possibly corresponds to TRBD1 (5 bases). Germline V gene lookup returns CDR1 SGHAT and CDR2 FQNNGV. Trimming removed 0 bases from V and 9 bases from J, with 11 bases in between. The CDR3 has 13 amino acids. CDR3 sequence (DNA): TGTGCCAGCAGCTTAGAGTTTCAGGGTCAAGCTTTCTTT. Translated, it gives CASSLEFQGQAFF.

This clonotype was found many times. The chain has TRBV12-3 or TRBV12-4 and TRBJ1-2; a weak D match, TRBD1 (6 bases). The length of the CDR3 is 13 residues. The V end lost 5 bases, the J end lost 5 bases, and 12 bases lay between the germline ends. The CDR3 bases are TGTGCCAGCAGTCCTACAGGGTTATATGGCTACACCTTC. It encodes CASSPTGLYGYTF.

CDR3 bases: TGTGCCATAAGCGAGGCGCAAGAGACCCAGTACTTC. Translating gives CAISEAQETQYF. This rearrangement joins TRBV10-3 to TRBJ2-5; D not certain. This CDR3 is 12 amino acids long. V was clipped by 9 bases and J by 2 bases, with 10 bases between them. In germline, CDR1 is ENHRY, CDR2 SYGVKD.

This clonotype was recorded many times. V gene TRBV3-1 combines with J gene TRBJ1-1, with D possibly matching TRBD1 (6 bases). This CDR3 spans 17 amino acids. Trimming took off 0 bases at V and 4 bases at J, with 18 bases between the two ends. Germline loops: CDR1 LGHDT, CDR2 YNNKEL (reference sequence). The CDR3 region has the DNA TGTGCCAGCAGCCAAGAAGGGACACCCAAGGGAAGCACTGAAGCTTTCTTT. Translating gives CASSQEGTPKGSTEAFF.

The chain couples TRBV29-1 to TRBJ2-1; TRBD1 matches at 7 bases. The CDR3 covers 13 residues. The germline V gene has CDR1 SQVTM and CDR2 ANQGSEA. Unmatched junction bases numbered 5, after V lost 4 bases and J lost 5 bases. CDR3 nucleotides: TGCAGCGTTGGCGACAGGGTCCACAATGAGCAGTTCTTC. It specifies CSVGDRVHNEQFF.

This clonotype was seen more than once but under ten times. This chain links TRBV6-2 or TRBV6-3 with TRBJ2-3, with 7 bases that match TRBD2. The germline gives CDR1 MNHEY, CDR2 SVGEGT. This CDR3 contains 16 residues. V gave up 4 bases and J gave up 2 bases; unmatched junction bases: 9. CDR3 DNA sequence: TGTGCCAGCAGTTTTGTTGCGGGAGAGATCACAGATACGCAGTATTTT. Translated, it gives CASSFVAGEITDTQYF.

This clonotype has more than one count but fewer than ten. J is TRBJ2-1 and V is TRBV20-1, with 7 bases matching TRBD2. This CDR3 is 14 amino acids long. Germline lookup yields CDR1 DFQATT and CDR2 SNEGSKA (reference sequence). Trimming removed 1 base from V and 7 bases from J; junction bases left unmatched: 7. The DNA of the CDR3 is TGCAGTGCTAGAGGGACTAGTGCGTCTAATGAGCAGTTCTTC. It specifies CSARGTSASNEQFF.

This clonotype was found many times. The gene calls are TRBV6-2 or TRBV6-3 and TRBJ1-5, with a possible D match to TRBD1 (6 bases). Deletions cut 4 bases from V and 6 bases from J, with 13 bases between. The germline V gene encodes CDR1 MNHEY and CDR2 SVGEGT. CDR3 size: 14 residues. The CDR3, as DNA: TGTGCCAGCAGTTCGTACAGGGATTTTCAGCCCCAGCATTTT. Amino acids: CASSSYRDFQPQHF.

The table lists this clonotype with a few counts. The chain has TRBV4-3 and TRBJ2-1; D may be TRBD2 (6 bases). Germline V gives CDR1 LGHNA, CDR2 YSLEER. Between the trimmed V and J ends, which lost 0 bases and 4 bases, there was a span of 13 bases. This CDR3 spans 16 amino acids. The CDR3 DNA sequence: TGCGCCAGCAGCCAAGATGGTAGAGGAGGGTACAATGAGCAGTTCTTC. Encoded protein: CASSQDGRGGYNEQFF.

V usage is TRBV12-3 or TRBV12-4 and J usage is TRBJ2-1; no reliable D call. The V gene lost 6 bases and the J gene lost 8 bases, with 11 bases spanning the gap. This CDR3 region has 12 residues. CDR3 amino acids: CASSRLGHEQFF. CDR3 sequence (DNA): TGTGCCAGCAGCAGACTTGGGCATGAGCAGTTCTTC.

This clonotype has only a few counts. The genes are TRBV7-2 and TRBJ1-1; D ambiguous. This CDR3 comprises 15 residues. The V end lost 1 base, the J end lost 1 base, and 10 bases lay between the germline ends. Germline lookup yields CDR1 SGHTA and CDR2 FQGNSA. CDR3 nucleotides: TGTGCCAGCAGCTTAGTTATGGGGAAGAACACTGAAGCTTTCTTT. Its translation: CASSLVMGKNTEAFF.